These 5 T cell receptor beta chains came from one sample sequenced in a study of blood T cell repertoires in COVID-19. Assay used: immunoSEQ multiplex PCR; TCRdb lists only in-frame clones, some missing. The sample has about 64,000 clones, 75% to 85% seen once. Sequencing was carried out using peripheral blood. The source of these receptors is a human donor in a cohort sampled during active COVID-19.

The rearrangement links TRBV3-1 (or the pseudogene TRBV3-2) to TRBJ2-1; D may be TRBD1 (6 bases). Deletions cut 1 base from V and 9 bases from J, with 10 bases between. The CDR3 loop spans 13 amino acids. Germline values: CDR1 LGHDT, CDR2 YNNKEL (reference sequence). CDR3 sequence reads: CASSQVQQGEQFF. DNA for the CDR3: TGTGCCAGCAGCCAAGTCCAACAGGGTGAGCAGTTCTTC.

The V gene is TRBV10-3, the J gene TRBJ2-5; perhaps TRBD2 as D (6 bases). Germline V lookup: CDR1 ENHRY, CDR2 SYGVKD. The CDR3 consists of 13 residues. V lost 6 bases, J lost 0 bases, and 8 bases lay in between. Here the CDR3 DNA reads TGTGCCATCAGAGCGGGCGACCAAGAGACCCAGTACTTC. As protein: CAIRAGDQETQYF.

This chain joins TRBV30 and TRBJ1-4, with D possibly TRBD1 on 6 matching bases. Trimming left V 2 bases short and J 10 bases short, with 14 bases between. Germline V lookup: CDR1 GTSNPN, CDR2 SVGIG (reference sequence). The CDR3 loop spans 13 amino acids. In DNA, the CDR3 is TGTGCCTGGAGTTATGGGGGCGGGGGAAAACTGTTTTTT. It specifies CAWSYGGGGKLFF. Complete variable domain (other parts from reference TRBV30 and TRBJ1-4): SQTIHQWPATLVQPVGSPLSLECTVEGTSNPNLYWYRQAAGRGLQLLFYSVGIGQISSEVPQNLSASRPQDRQFILSSKKLLLSDSGFYLCAWSYGGGGKLFFGSGTQLSVL.

J is TRBJ2-4 and V is TRBV28; tentative D call: TRBD1 (5 bases). The V and J ends lost 3 bases and 3 bases respectively, with 12 bases between them. The germline CDR1 and CDR2 sequences are MDHEN and SYDVKM. The CDR3 has 15 residues. The CDR3 reads CASSLGGAVKNIQYF. DNA of the CDR3: TGTGCCAGCAGTTTGGGTGGGGCGGTCAAAAACATTCAGTACTTC.

V is TRBV7-8 and J is TRBJ2-7; TRBD1 agrees at 8 bases. Germline lookup yields CDR1 SGHVS and CDR2 FQNEAQ. J lost 2 bases, V lost 1 base, and 16 bases had no gene match. The CDR3 runs 19 residues. CDR3 loop: CASSLVVTPGQGVPYEQYF. The CDR3 bases are TGTGCCAGCAGCTTAGTAGTGACACCAGGACAGGGAGTCCCCTACGAGCAGTACTTC.